These 27 T cell receptor beta chains share one sample of origin, sequenced in a study of pediatric ulcerative colitis. During colonoscopy, one to two rectal pinch biopsies were collected. Using immunoSEQ multiplex PCR, the repertoire was profiled, and TCRdb retains in-frame clones only, with some absent. The data contain 30,000 to 40,000 clones, about three quarters of them singletons. Input material: gut tissue. These receptors came from a boy aged 10-17 years with mild ulcerative colitis.

The chain combines TRBV2 with TRBJ1-3; D unclear. The CDR3 is 15 residues long. Germline V CDR1 and CDR2: SNHLY, FYNNEI. The ends were cut back, 3 bases at V and 4 bases at J, with 13 bases in the middle. CDR3 coding DNA: TGTGCCAGCAGTGATCGACGGGCTCGCGGAAACACCATATATTTT. Its protein product is CASSDRRARGNTIYF.

This rearrangement joins TRBV30 to TRBJ1-2; TRBD1 is a possible D gene (5 bases). With 2 bases removed from V and 7 bases from J, the gap between germline ends came to 8 bases. The length of the CDR3 is 11 residues. In germline, CDR1 is GTSNPN, CDR2 SVGIG (reference sequence). The CDR3 coding sequence is TGTGCCTGGAGTAAGGGGTTTGGCTACACCTTC. Translating it yields CAWSKGFGYTF.

The gene calls are TRBV4-1 and TRBJ2-2, with D possibly matching TRBD1 (5 bases). Trimming left V 8 bases short and J 0 bases short, with 16 bases between. In germline, CDR1 is MGHRA, CDR2 YSYEKL. The CDR3 covers 16 residues. CDR3 nucleotide sequence: TGCGCCAGCCAAACCCCCGCAGGGACGAACACCGGGGAGCTGTTTTTT. Amino acids: CASQTPAGTNTGELFF.

CDR3 protein: CASSVVPSGGADTQYF. The DNA of the CDR3 is TGTGCCAGCAGCGTAGTTCCTAGCGGGGGGGCAGATACGCAGTATTTT. The chain is built from TRBV9 and TRBJ2-3, with 12 bases identical to TRBD2. V gave up 0 bases and J gave up 4 bases; unmatched junction bases: 3. The CDR3 runs to 16 residues. Germline CDR1 SGDLS, CDR2 YYNGEE.

With regard to this clone: A read error may produce the germline difference seen at one junction end. The chain has TRBV7-7 and TRBJ2-1; D unclear. The germline V gene has CDR1 SSHAT and CDR2 FNYEAQ (reference sequence). CDR3 size: 12 residues. The CDR3 bases are TGTGCTAGCAGCCACCTGGACGGGGAGCAGTTCTTC. It yields the protein CASSHLDGEQFF.

The chain carries TRBV7-3 and TRBJ2-3, with 9 bases identical to TRBD1. This CDR3 is 17 amino acids long. In germline, CDR1 is SGHTA, CDR2 FQGTGA. The ends lost 0 bases at V and 2 bases at J; junction bases unmatched: 6. This chain's CDR3 is CASSLTGQGGDTDTQYF. The CDR3 DNA reads TGTGCCAGCAGCTTAACGGGACAGGGAGGAGACACAGATACGCAGTATTTT.

This clone was seen a handful of times. CDR3 residues: CASGPGTGKQPQHF. The CDR3 DNA reads as TGTGCTAGTGGCCCCGGGACAGGGAAACAGCCCCAGCATTTT. V gene TRBV12-5 combines with J gene TRBJ1-5; 9 bases agree with TRBD1. This CDR3 has 14 amino acids. Germline CDR1 reads LGHNT; CDR2 reads FRNRAP. J was trimmed by 7 bases and V by 6 bases; bases with no gene match: 7.

The CDR3 here is CASSRRTSGDNYNEQFF. The CDR3 DNA sequence: TGCGCCAGCAGCCGCAGGACTAGCGGGGACAACTACAATGAGCAGTTCTTC. V usage is TRBV4-1 and J usage is TRBJ2-1; 12 positions match TRBD2. The CDR3 runs 17 residues. V lost 4 bases, J lost 3 bases, and 7 bases stayed unmatched. Per germline, CDR1 MGHRA and CDR2 YSYEKL.

The chain has TRBV5-1 and TRBJ2-2; TRBD1 or TRBD2 may be the D gene (7 bases each). Germline values: CDR1 SGHRS, CDR2 YFSETQ. Trimming cost V 7 bases and J 11 bases, with 15 bases left between them. The CDR3 is 12 residues long. In DNA, the CDR3 is TGCGCCAGCCATGACAGGGAGGGCGAGCTGTTTTTT. This translates into CASHDREGELFF.

DNA for the CDR3: TGTGCCAGCAGCAGAGAGGGGACAGTTTACAACGGCTACACCTTC. Residues: CASSREGTVYNGYTF. This chain uses TRBV7-2 with TRBJ1-2; TRBD1 matches 7 bases. With V trimmed by 5 bases and J by 8 bases, 14 bases remained unmatched. CDR3 length: 15 residues. Germline loops: CDR1 SGHTA, CDR2 FQGNSA.

This clone was counted only a few times. CDR3 DNA sequence: TGTGCCAGCAGTGAAGACAGGAGCAATCAGCCCCAGCATTTT. This codes for CASSEDRSNQPQHF. The chain couples TRBV25-1 to TRBJ1-5, with a tentative D call TRBD1 (6 bases). In germline, CDR1 is MGHDK, CDR2 SYGVNS. CDR3 length equals 14 residues. Trimming pared 2 bases from V and 1 base from J, leaving 6 bases between.

The chain couples TRBV7-8 to TRBJ2-5; D may correspond to TRBD1 or TRBD2 (5 bases each). Per the germline V gene, CDR1 is SGHVS and CDR2 is FQNEAQ. CDR3 length equals 16 residues. The V end was cut by 6 bases, the J end by 5 bases, with 22 bases between. As DNA, the CDR3 is TGTGCCAGCAGTCGAAGGACTGGGACGGGTGGGGAGACCCAGTACTTC. This translates into CASSRRTGTGGETQYF.

The chain links TRBV4-1 to TRBJ2-7, with D unresolved. Germline CDR1 is MGHRA and CDR2 is YSYEKL. This CDR3 has 14 amino acids. Trimming removed 1 base at V and 3 bases at J, with 10 bases between. The CDR3 region has the DNA TGCGCCAGCAGCCAAGGGGGAAGCAACTACGAGCAGTACTTC. This encodes CASSQGGSNYEQYF.

The chain recombines TRBV10-3 with TRBJ1-5; D ambiguous. V shed 2 bases and J shed 4 bases, with 3 bases lying between them. CDR1 is ENHRY, CDR2 SYGVKD, per germline. The CDR3 consists of 12 residues. The CDR3, as DNA: TGTGCCATCAGTGAGATGAATCAGCCCCAGCATTTT. The encoded protein is CAISEMNQPQHF.

The rearrangement links TRBV6-1 to TRBJ2-1; 7 positions agree with TRBD1. The CDR3 totals 15 residues. Germline V CDR1 and CDR2: MNHNS, SASEGT. The V gene end was trimmed by 3 bases and the J gene end by 6 bases; junction bases not matched to a gene: 8. The CDR3 DNA follows: TGTGCCAGCAGTGATTACAGGGGAGTAGTCAATGAGCAGTTCTTC. This encodes CASSDYRGVVNEQFF.

The chain links TRBV28 to TRBJ1-2; 7 nucleotides align to TRBD1. The germline V gene has CDR1 MDHEN and CDR2 SYDVKM. The V gene end was trimmed by 5 bases and the J gene end by 4 bases; junction bases not matched to a gene: 10. The CDR3 loop spans 15 amino acids. The CDR3, as DNA: TGTGCCAGCAGTATAAAGGGGACAGTGTTCTATGGCTACACCTTC. The encoded protein is CASSIKGTVFYGYTF.

The rearrangement uses TRBV19 and TRBJ1-1, with D perhaps matching TRBD1 (5 bases). CDR3 length equals 13 residues. V lost 10 bases and J 0 bases, leaving 12 bases between the germline ends. Per the germline V gene, CDR1 is LNHDA and CDR2 is SQIVND (reference sequence). The CDR3 protein is CATQRGVNTEAFF. CDR3 nucleotide sequence: TGTGCCACTCAAAGAGGGGTGAACACTGAAGCTTTCTTT.

For the CDR3, the DNA is TGTGCCAGCAGCGACGGACAGGGGGTTCCCTACGAGCAGTACTTC. Translation gives CASSDGQGVPYEQYF. The genes are TRBV7-8 and TRBJ2-7, with 10 bases that match TRBD1. The J segment lost 2 bases and the V segment lost 5 bases, leaving 6 bases of the junction unmatched. CDR1 SGHVS and CDR2 FQNEAQ come from the germline V gene. The length of the CDR3 is 15 residues.

CDR3 region: CASSFRDSNQPQHF. The CDR3 DNA follows: TGTGCCAGCAGCTTTCGGGACAGCAATCAGCCCCAGCATTTT. The chain has TRBV13 and TRBJ1-5; the D gene is possibly TRBD1 (5 bases). Deletions cut 3 bases from V and 1 base from J, with 7 bases between. CDR3 length: 14 amino acids. Germline V gives CDR1 PRHDT, CDR2 FYEKMQ (reference sequence). Filled out from reference TRBV13 and TRBJ1-5, the complete variable domain reads AAGVIQSPRHLIKEKRETATLKCYPIPRHDTVYWYQQGPGQDPQFLISFYEKMQSDKGSIPDRFSAQQFSDYHSELNMSSLELGDSALYFCASSFRDSNQPQHFGDGTRLSIL.

A few counts support this clone. The chain carries TRBV7-9 and TRBJ1-6; D unresolved. This CDR3 comprises 11 residues. The germline V and J ends were trimmed by 3 bases and 13 bases, with 7 bases remaining between them. Germline CDR1 SEHNR, CDR2 FQNEAQ (reference sequence). The CDR3 DNA follows: TGTGCCAGCAGCTTGGAGGGCCCCCTCCACTTT. This sequence encodes CASSLEGPLHF.

V usage is TRBV7-2 and J usage is TRBJ2-7; D gene ambiguous. V was trimmed by 5 bases and J by 0 bases, leaving 5 bases between them. The CDR3 runs 12 residues. Germline V lookup: CDR1 SGHTA, CDR2 FQGNSA. Written as DNA, the CDR3 is TGTGCCAGCAGCCCTAGCTCCTACGAGCAGTACTTC. Protein product: CASSPSSYEQYF.

CDR3 amino acids: CASSSIRKTGEGYTF. The CDR3 region has the DNA TGTGCCAGCAGCTCAATAAGGAAGACAGGGGAGGGCTACACCTTC. The V call is TRBV7-9, the J call TRBJ1-2, with TRBD1 matching over 8 bases. The germline V gene encodes CDR1 SEHNR and CDR2 FQNEAQ (reference sequence). Trimming removed 4 bases from V and 8 bases from J; junction bases left unmatched: 12. This CDR3 region has 15 residues. The whole variable domain, filled in from reference TRBV7-9 and TRBJ1-2, reads DTGVSQNPRHKITKRGQNVTFRCDPISEHNRLYWYRQTLGQGPEFLTYFQNEAQLEKSRLLSDRFSAERPKGSFSTLEIQRTEQGDSAMYLCASSSIRKTGEGYTFGSGTRLTVV.

A few counts support this clone. Mismatch with germline at one junction end may stem from a read error. This rearrangement joins TRBV7-9 to TRBJ1-2; TRBD1 aligns across 7 bases. There are 18 residues in the CDR3. The germline V gene has CDR1 SEHNR and CDR2 FQNEAQ (reference sequence). The DNA of the CDR3 is TGTGCCAGCAGCTTAGGACGACAGGGAAGAAGCACCAGCCTTGGTCACGTCTTC. This gives the protein CASSLGRQGRSTSLGHVF. Full variable domain (missing parts from reference TRBV7-9 and TRBJ1-2): DTGVSQNPRHKITKRGQNVTFRCDPISEHNRLYWYRQTLGQGPEFLTYFQNEAQLEKSRLLSDRFSAERPKGSFSTLEIQRTEQGDSAMYLCASSLGRQGRSTSLGHVFGSGTRLTVV.

This sequence joins TRBV6-4 and TRBJ1-1, with D perhaps matching TRBD1 (6 bases). Per the germline V gene, CDR1 is MRHNA and CDR2 is SNTAGT. There are 17 residues in the CDR3. V was trimmed by 6 bases and J by 1 base, leaving 21 bases between them. This CDR3 reads CASRTGRVLMENTEAFF. The CDR3 nucleotides read TGTGCCAGCAGAACAGGGAGGGTTCTGATGGAGAACACTGAAGCTTTCTTT.

The chain has TRBV19 and TRBJ2-3, with 10 bases lining up with TRBD2. Trimming cost V 5 bases and J 2 bases; bases outside gene matches: 10. The CDR3 runs to 17 residues. The germline gives CDR1 LNHDA, CDR2 SQIVND (reference sequence). The CDR3 nucleotides read TGTGCCAGTAGTCTCGGGGCTAGCGGGGGACACACAGATACGCAGTATTTT. Translated, it gives CASSLGASGGHTDTQYF.

The chain couples TRBV10-2 to TRBJ2-3; D uncertain. CDR3 size: 13 residues. V lost 6 bases and J 1 base, leaving 8 bases between the germline ends. Germline V CDR1 and CDR2: WSHSY, SAAADI. The CDR3 sequence: CASSEPGTDTQYF. The DNA of the CDR3 is TGCGCCAGCAGCGAACCGGGCACAGATACGCAGTATTTT.

The gene calls are TRBV7-8 and TRBJ2-3, with 7 bases matching TRBD2. Germline lookup yields CDR1 SGHVS and CDR2 FQNEAQ. This CDR3 spans 16 amino acids. With 2 bases clipped from V and 2 bases from J, the junction kept 7 bases outside the gene matches. The CDR3 region has the DNA TGTGCCAGCAGCTTACGCGCGGGGGACCCCACAGATACGCAGTATTTT. It is translated as CASSLRAGDPTDTQYF. The full variable domain, completed using reference TRBV7-8 and TRBJ2-3, is GAGVSQSPRYKVAKRGQDVALRCDPISGHVSLFWYQQALGQGPEFLTYFQNEAQLDKSGLPSDRFFAERPEGSVSTLKIQRTQQEDSAVYLCASSLRAGDPTDTQYFGPGTRLTVL.